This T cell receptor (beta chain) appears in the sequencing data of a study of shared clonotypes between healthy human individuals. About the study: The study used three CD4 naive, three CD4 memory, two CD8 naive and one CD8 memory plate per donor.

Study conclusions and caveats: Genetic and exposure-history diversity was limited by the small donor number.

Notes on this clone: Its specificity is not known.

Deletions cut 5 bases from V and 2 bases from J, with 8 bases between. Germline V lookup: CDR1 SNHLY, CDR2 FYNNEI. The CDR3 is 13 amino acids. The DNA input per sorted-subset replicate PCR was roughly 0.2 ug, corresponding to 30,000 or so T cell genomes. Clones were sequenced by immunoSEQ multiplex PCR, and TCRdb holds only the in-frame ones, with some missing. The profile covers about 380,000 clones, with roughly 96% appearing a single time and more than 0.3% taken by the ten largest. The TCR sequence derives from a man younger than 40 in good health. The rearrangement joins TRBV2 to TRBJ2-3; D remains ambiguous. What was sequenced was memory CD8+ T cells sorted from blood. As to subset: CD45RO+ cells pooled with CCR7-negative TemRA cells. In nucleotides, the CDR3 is TGTGCCAGCAGTATCGGATACACAGATACGCAGTATTTT. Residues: CASSIGYTDTQYF.